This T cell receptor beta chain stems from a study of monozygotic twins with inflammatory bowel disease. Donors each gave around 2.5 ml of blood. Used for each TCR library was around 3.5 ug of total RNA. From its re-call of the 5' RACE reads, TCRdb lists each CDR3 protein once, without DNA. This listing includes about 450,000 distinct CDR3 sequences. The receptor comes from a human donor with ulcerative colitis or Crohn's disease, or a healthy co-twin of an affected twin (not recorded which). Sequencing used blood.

The chain's CDR3 is CSASPGSNQPQHF. The chain is built from TRBV20-1 and TRBJ1-5; the TCRdb D gene call, TRBD1, has no DNA to confirm it. Germline CDR1 reads DFQATT; CDR2 reads SNEGSKA (reference sequence). This CDR3 spans 13 amino acids.